This entry describes one T cell receptor beta chain. The antigen it recognizes is unknown. No clone much larger than this one lies a single base away; base qualities are absent. The CDR3 covers 14 residues, taking in both the cysteine and the phenylalanine. This entry keeps only the CDR3 DNA: 42 bases, framed from base 1. Trimming at the junction amounts to 4 bases on V and 5 bases on J, and the germline ends lie 12 bases apart. For CDR1 and CDR2, the germline V gene lists SGHRS and YFSETQ. This sample is drawn from a study of Ad26.COV2.S vaccination and SARS-CoV-2 variants (dated by TCRdb to the early 2020s). Concerning the study at large: Donors in the vaccine arm were drawn from COV1001, a phase I-IIa trial of Ad26.COV2.S in healthy adults that was multicentre, randomized, double-blind and placebo-controlled. Investigators did not know the trial group allocation while performing experiments and assessing outcomes. Dosing of Ad26.COV2.S was intramuscular, at either 5x10^10 or 1x10^11 viral particles, delivered as one shot or as two shots spaced 56 days apart. The TCR-sequenced set comprised approximately 32 samples: approximately 19 Ad26.COV2.S vaccine recipients, 5 placebo recipients and 8 SARS-CoV-2 convalescent individuals. Trial participants were randomized into five groups of five: low-dose or high-dose Ad26.COV2.S given once or twice, or placebo on both occasions. TCRbeta repertoire sequencing was used to assess the specificity and breadth of SARS-CoV-2-reactive T cell receptors after Ad26.COV2.S vaccination.

The immunoSEQ Assay was the method used to sequence TCRbeta CDR3 regions. After extraction, genomic DNA underwent amplification by bias-controlled multiplex PCR, followed by high-throughput sequencing. The original pipeline was this. Collapsing and filtering of sequences were performed to quantify the absolute abundance of each unique TCRbeta CDR3 region. Usable DNA was measured by amplifying reference genes present in all nucleated cells, and TCRbeta template counts were normalized to that usable DNA to estimate T cell fraction. Repertoire TCRs were annotated as SARS-CoV-2-specific by exact matching of V gene, CDR3 amino acid sequence and J gene to a known reactive TCR set. The reference SARS-CoV-2 TCR set was obtained from MIRA and was filtered for enrichment in COVID-19-positive ImmuneCODE repertoires, whereby public or cross-reactive TCRs were removed. Based on the MIRA antigens, annotated TCRs were further analysed at the level of specific ORF or position within ORF. Breadth was defined as the number of annotated unique rearrangements divided by the total number of unique productive rearrangements, and depth was defined as the summed frequency of the annotated unique rearrangements. Group comparisons of TCR breadth used two-sided Wilcoxon rank-sum tests. The clones in this table, taken by TCRdb from immuneACCESS, are in-frame only. Not every clone is retained; where verified, under half of the shortfall comes from an unresolved V gene, and the cause of the rest is unknown. From that table come the V and J calls and clone size; the DNA was used to work out D and trimming. This sample gives around 450,000 clones in total; approximately 92% of them show up just once. The ten largest account for approximately 2.5% of the sample.

Results and caveats for the whole study, not just this receptor: Substantial breadth of spike-specific CD8+ and CD4+ T cell responses was reported after vaccination. It was noted by the authors that total T cell responses may have been underestimated by the TCR breadth and depth analyses. Spike-specific TCR breadth was higher in Ad26.COV2.S recipients than in placebo recipients (P = 0.0014). Vaccine and placebo recipients had comparable non-spike TCR breadth, which fits with the vaccine containing only spike. The study lacked the statistical power to compare responses across vaccine doses or regimens.

The treatment or condition label here, explained by the study, means: 19 received Ad26.COV2.S at low or high dose, single or two shots; roughly five received placebo; per-sample allocation not given. Repertoires of vaccine and placebo recipients were sequenced from samples taken on day 63 after the first injection. Between 29 July and 7 August 2020, Cohort 1b enrolled 20 to 30 adults aged 18-55 years at one site in Boston, USA. Ad26.COV2.S consisted of a replication-incompetent adenovirus type 26 vector by which a prefusion-stabilized SARS-CoV-2 spike protein from the original Wuhan strain was expressed.

The source was peripheral blood, collected in a trial of Ad26.COV2.S vaccine versus placebo. The chain is assembled from TRBV5-1 and TRBJ2-2, with the D gene call left open. The TCR originated in a person between 18 and 65 years old who received the Ad26.COV2.S COVID-19 vaccine or a placebo. The nucleotide sequence is given as TGCGCCAGCAGCCTGATTCCTAGAACCGGGGAGCTGTTTTTT. Its translation reads: CASSLIPRTGELFF.